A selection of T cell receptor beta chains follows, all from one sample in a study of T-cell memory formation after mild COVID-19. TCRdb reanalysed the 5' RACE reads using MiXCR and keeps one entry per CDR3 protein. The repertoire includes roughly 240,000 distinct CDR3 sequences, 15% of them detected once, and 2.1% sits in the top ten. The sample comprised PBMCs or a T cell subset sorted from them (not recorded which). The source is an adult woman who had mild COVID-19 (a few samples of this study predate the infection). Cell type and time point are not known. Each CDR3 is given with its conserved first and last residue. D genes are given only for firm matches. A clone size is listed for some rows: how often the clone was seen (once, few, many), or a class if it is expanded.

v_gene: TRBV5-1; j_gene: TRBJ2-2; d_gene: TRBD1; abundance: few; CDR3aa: CASTRDLDRGTGELFF; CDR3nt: TGCGCCAGCACCAGGGATTTGGACAGGGGCACCGGGGAGCTGTTTTTT
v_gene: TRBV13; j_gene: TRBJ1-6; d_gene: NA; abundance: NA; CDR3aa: CASSLGGGSSYNSPLHF; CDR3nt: TGTGCCAGCAGCTTAGGAGGGGGGAGCTCCTATAATTCACCCCTCCACTTT
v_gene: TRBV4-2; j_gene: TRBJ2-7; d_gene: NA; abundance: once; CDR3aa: CASTRGGQSYEQYF; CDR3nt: TGTGCCAGCACGAGGGGGGGGCAATCCTACGAGCAGTACTTC
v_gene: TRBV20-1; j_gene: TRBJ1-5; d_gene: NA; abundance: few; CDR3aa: CSARPEVLSNQPQHF; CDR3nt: TGCAGTGCTAGACCGGAGGTTTTAAGCAATCAGCCCCAGCATTTT
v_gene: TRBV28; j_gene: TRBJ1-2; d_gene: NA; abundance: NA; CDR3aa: CASSSYTGFSYGYTF; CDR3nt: TGTGCCAGCAGTTCGTATACAGGGTTTAGCTATGGCTACACCTTC
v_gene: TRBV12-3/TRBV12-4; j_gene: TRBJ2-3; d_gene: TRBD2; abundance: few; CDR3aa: CASSFPRMRGGGTDTQYF; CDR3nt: TGTGCCAGCAGTTTTCCTCGAATGCGGGGGGGCGGCACAGATACGCAGTATTTT
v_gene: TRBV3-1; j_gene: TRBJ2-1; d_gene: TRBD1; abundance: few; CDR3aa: CASSPTGTGAGNEQFF; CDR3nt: TGTGCCAGCAGCCCGACCGGGACAGGGGCCGGCAATGAGCAGTTCTTC
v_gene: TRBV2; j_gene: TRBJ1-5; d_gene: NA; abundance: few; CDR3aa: CASSEGGDQPQHF; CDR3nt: TGTGCCAGCAGTGAGGGGGGGGATCAGCCCCAGCATTTT
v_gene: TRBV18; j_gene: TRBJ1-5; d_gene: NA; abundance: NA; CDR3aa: CASSPGQGRGFSNQPQHF; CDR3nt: TGTGCCAGCTCACCAGGGCAGGGAAGGGGATTTAGCAATCAGCCCCAGCATTTT
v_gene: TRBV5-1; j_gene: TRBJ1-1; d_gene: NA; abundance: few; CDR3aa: CASSLSTWGNTEAFF; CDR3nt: TGCGCCAGCAGCTTGAGTACCTGGGGGAACACTGAAGCTTTCTTT
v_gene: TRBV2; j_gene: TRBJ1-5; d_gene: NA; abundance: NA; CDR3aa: CASGGGNQPQHF; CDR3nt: TGTGCCAGCGGAGGGGGGAATCAGCCCCAGCATTTT
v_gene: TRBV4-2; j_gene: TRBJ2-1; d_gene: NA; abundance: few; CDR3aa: CASSQDPGLDNEQFF; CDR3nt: TGTGCCAGCAGCCAAGATCCGGGATTGGACAATGAGCAGTTCTTC
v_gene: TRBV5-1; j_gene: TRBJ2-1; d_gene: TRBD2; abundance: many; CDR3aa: CASSFLAGYNEQFF; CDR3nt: TGCGCCAGCAGCTTCCTAGCGGGTTACAATGAGCAGTTCTTC
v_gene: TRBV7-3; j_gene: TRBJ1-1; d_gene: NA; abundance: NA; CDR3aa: CASSPDRWTEAFF; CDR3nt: TGTGCCAGCAGCCCTGACAGGTGGACTGAAGCTTTCTTT
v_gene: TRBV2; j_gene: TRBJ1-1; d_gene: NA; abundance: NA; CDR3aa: CASSEALQCFF; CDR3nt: TGTGCCAGCAGTGAAGCGCTTCAGTGTTTCTTT
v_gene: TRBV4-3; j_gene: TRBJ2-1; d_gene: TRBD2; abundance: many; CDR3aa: CASSQDSGRGVEQFF; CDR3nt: TGCGCCAGCAGCCAAGATAGCGGGAGAGGGGTTGAGCAGTTCTTC
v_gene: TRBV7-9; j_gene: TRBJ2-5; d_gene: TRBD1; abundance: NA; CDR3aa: CASSPLPQGALETQYF; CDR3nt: TGTGCCAGCAGCCCCCTCCCGCAGGGGGCGTTGGAGACCCAGTACTTC
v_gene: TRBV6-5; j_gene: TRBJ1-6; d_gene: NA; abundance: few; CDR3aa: CASSYRQANSPLHF; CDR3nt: TGTGCCAGCAGTTACAGGCAGGCTAATTCACCCCTCCACTTT
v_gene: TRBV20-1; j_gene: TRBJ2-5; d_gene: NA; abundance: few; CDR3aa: CSALRPAETQYF; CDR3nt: TGCAGTGCTTTAAGGCCGGCGGAGACCCAGTACTTC
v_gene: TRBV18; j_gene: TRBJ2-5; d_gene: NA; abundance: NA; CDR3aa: CASSPDPQTQYF; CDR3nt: TGTGCCAGCTCACCGGACCCCCAGACCCAGTACTTC
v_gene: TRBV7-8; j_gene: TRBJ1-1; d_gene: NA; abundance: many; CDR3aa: CASRSYGDADYTPEAFF; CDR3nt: TGTGCCAGCAGGAGCTACGGCGACGCAGACTATACTCCTGAAGCTTTCTTT
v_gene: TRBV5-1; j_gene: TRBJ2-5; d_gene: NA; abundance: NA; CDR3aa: CASRSYRGLQETQYF; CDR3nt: TGCGCCAGCAGGTCTTACAGGGGACTGCAAGAGACCCAGTACTTC
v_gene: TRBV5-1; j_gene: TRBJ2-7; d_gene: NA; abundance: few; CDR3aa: CASSFEGGLGYEQYF; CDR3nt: TGCGCCAGCAGCTTTGAGGGGGGCCTCGGCTACGAGCAGTACTTC
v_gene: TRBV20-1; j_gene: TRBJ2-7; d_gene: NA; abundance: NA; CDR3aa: CSAGQGLPYEQYF; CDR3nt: TGCAGTGCTGGCCAGGGGCTTCCCTACGAGCAGTACTTC
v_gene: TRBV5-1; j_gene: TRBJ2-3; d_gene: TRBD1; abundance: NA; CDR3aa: CASSPQTGFGADTQYF; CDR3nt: TGCGCCAGCAGCCCCCAGACAGGGTTTGGTGCAGATACGCAGTATTTT
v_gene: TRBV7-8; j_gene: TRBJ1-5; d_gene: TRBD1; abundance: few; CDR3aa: CASSSGGLEPQHF; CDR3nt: TGTGCCAGCAGCTCAGGGGGCCTTGAGCCCCAGCATTTT
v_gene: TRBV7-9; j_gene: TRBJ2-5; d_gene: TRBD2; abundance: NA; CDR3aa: CASSETSGPVETQYF; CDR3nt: TGTGCCAGCAGCGAGACTAGCGGGCCTGTAGAGACCCAGTACTTC
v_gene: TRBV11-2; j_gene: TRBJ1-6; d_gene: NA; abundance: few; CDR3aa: CASSLNRVRSPLHF; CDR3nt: TGTGCCAGCAGCCTAAACAGGGTCCGGTCACCCCTCCACTTT
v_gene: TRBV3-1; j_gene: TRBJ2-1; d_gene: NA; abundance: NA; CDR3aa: CASSQGTSGGLPYNEQFF; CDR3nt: TGTGCCAGCAGCCAAGGTACAAGTGGGGGACTCCCATACAATGAGCAGTTCTTC
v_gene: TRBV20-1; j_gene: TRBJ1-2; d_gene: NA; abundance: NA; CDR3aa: CSAIQGARNYGYTF; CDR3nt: TGCAGTGCCATACAGGGAGCTCGTAACTATGGCTACACCTTC
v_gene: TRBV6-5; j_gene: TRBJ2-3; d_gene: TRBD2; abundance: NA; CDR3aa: CASSSWTSGSADTQYF; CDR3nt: TGTGCCAGCAGTTCGTGGACTAGCGGGAGCGCAGATACGCAGTATTTT
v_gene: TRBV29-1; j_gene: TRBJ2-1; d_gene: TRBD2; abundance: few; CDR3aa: CSVQTSGSSYNEQFF; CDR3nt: TGCAGCGTTCAAACTAGCGGGAGTTCCTACAATGAGCAGTTCTTC
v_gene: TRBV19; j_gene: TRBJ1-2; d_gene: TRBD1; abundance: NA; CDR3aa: CASSRDRVGNYGYTF; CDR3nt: TGTGCCAGTAGTAGGGACAGGGTTGGAAACTATGGCTACACCTTC
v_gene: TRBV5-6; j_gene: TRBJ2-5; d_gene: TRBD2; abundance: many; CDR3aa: CASSFFAGGQETQYF; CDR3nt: TGTGCCAGCAGCTTTTTTGCGGGGGGCCAAGAGACCCAGTACTTC
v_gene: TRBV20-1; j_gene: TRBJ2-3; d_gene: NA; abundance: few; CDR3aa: CSARVKWGARTDTQYF; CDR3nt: TGCAGTGCTAGAGTTAAGTGGGGGGCAAGGACAGATACGCAGTATTTT
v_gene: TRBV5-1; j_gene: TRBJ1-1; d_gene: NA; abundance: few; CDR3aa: CASSSDMVKAFF; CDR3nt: TGCGCCAGCAGCTCCGATATGGTGAAGGCTTTCTTT
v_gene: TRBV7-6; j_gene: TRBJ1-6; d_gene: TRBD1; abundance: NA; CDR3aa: CASSAGTGNDNSPLHF; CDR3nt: TGTGCCAGCAGCGCCGGGACAGGGAATGATAATTCACCCCTCCACTTT
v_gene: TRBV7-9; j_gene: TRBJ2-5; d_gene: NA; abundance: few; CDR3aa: CASSRPRETQYF; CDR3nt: TGTGCCAGCAGTAGACCCCGAGAGACCCAGTACTTC
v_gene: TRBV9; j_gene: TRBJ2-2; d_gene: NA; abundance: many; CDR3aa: CASSPRSPSPFTGELFF; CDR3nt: TGTGCCAGCAGCCCCCGGAGCCCTTCACCATTCACCGGGGAGCTGTTTTTT
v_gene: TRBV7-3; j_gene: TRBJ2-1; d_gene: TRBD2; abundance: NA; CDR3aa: CASRPTAGLANNEQFF; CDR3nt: TGTGCCAGCAGACCCACTGCGGGACTAGCCAACAATGAGCAGTTCTTC
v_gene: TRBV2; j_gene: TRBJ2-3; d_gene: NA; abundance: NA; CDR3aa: CASTASTDTQYF; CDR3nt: TGTGCCAGCACCGCGAGCACAGATACGCAGTATTTT
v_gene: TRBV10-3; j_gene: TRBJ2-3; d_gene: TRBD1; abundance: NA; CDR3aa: CAISEDRGTQYF; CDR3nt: TGTGCCATCAGTGAGGACAGGGGTACGCAGTATTTT
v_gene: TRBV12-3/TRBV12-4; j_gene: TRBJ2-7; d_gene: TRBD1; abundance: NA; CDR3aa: CASSPGQGILEQYF; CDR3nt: TGTGCCAGCAGTCCGGGACAGGGGATCCTCGAGCAGTACTTC
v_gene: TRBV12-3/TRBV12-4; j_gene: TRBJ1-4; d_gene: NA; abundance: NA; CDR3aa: CASSTLVQEKLFF; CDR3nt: TGTGCCAGCAGTACCTTGGTTCAGGAAAAACTGTTTTTT
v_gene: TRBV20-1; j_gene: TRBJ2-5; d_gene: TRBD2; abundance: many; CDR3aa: CSARTSGETQYF; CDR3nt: TGCAGTGCTAGGACTAGCGGAGAGACCCAGTACTTC
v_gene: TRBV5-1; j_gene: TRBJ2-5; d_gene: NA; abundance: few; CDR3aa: CASSVGQEETQYF; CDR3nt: TGCGCCAGCAGCGTGGGACAAGAAGAGACCCAGTACTTC
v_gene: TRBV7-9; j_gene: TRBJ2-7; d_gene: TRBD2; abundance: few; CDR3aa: CASSLGTSGSKESYEQYF; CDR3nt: TGTGCCAGCAGCTTAGGGACTAGCGGGAGCAAGGAATCCTACGAGCAGTACTTC
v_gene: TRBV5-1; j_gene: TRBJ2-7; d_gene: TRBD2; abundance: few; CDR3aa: CASSRSLAGGPSYEQYF; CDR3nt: TGCGCCAGCAGCCGAAGTCTAGCGGGAGGGCCTAGTTACGAGCAGTACTTC
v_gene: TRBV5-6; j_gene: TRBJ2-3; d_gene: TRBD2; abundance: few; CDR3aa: CASSLLAGKTDTQYF; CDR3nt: TGTGCCAGCAGCTTATTAGCGGGGAAAACAGATACGCAGTATTTT
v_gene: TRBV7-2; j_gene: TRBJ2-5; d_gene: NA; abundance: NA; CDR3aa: CASSGTMGVETQYF; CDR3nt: TGTGCCAGCAGCGGAACCATGGGGGTCGAGACCCAGTACTTC
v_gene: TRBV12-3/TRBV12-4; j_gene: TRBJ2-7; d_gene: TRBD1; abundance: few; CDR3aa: CASSADRVSYEQYF; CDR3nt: TGTGCCAGCAGTGCGGACAGGGTGTCTTACGAGCAGTACTTC
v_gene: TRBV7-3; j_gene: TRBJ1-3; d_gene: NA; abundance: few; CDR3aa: CASSLDPGNTIYF; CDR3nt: TGTGCCAGCAGCCTGGACCCAGGAAACACCATATATTTT
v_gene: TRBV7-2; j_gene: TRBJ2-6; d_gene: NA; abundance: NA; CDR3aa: CASSFTGANVLTF; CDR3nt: TGTGCCAGCAGCTTTACTGGGGCCAACGTCCTGACTTTC
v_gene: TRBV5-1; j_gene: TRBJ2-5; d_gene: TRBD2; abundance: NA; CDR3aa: CASRSGTSIETQYF; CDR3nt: TGCGCCAGCAGATCCGGGACTAGCATAGAGACCCAGTACTTC
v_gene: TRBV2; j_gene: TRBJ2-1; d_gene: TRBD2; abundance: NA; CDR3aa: CASRTGLATKFF; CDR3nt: TGTGCCAGCAGGACGGGACTAGCGACCAAGTTCTTC
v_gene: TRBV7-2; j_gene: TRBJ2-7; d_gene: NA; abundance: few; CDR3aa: CASGDYEQYF; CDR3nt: TGTGCCAGCGGAGACTACGAGCAGTACTTC